The entry below gives a single T cell receptor (beta chain) sequence along with its context. As originally analysed: By means of reference gene primer amplification, nucleated cell counts were estimated. Clones were sequenced by immunoSEQ multiplex PCR, and TCRdb holds only the in-frame ones, with some missing. Clonal size and the V and J genes are those of that table, whereas D and trimming came from the DNA. The repertoire holds about 120,000 clones, with 55% to 70% as singletons. The CDR3 has 14 residues. The germline CDR1 and CDR2 sequences are MNHEY and SVGEGT. Trimming removed 6 bases from V and 0 bases from J, with 12 bases in between. This specimen comes from a study of blood T cell repertoires in COVID-19. On the study more broadly: Samples representing acute and convalescent COVID-19 were sourced from the United States, Italy and Spain. The analysed material was cDNA or gDNA that came from T cells, B-cell-depleted T cells, or PBMCs.

The sequence derives from a woman between 65 and 79 years old with acute or convalescent COVID-19. The rearrangement links TRBV6-2 or TRBV6-3 to TRBJ2-7, with D possibly being TRBD2 (6 bases). Sequenced: peripheral blood. The CDR3 here is CASSPGRSSYEQYF. The CDR3, as DNA: TGTGCCAGCAGCCCAGGGAGGAGCTCCTACGAGCAGTACTTC.